This is a list of T cell receptor beta chains from one sample in a study of cytomegalovirus exposure and HLA in healthy donors. Using immunoSEQ multiplex PCR, the repertoire was profiled, and TCRdb retains in-frame clones only, with some absent. The sample includes approximately 70,000 clones, roughly 79% of them seen just once. The sequenced sample was PBMCs. These receptors were obtained from a man aged 45-65 years in good health and CMV-seronegative. CDR3s include the opening cysteine and the closing phenylalanine or tryptophan. A clone size is listed for some rows: how often the clone was seen (once, few, many), or a class if it is expanded.

len: 15
j_gene: TRBJ2-1
abundance: -
v_gene: TRBV28
CDR3aa: CASTQAGQGINEQFF

len: 16
j_gene: TRBJ1-3
abundance: -
v_gene: TRBV7-9
CDR3aa: CASSPRQGSTGNTIYF

len: 14
j_gene: TRBJ1-1
abundance: -
v_gene: TRBV5-1
CDR3aa: CASGRQGAASEAFF

len: 15
j_gene: TRBJ2-1
abundance: -
v_gene: TRBV7-3
CDR3aa: CASSWVGGANNEQFF

len: 14
j_gene: TRBJ2-7
abundance: -
v_gene: TRBV4-3
CDR3aa: CASSRDRTFYEQYF

len: 16
j_gene: TRBJ2-5
abundance: -
v_gene: TRBV6-8
CDR3aa: CASSSHRDRGGETQYF

len: 19
j_gene: TRBJ2-5
abundance: once
v_gene: TRBV7-9
CDR3aa: CASSLAVVAGGKGFETQYF

len: 16
j_gene: TRBJ1-4
abundance: few
v_gene: TRBV15
CDR3aa: CATSRSTGTGDEKLFF

len: 14
j_gene: TRBJ2-1
abundance: once
v_gene: TRBV28
CDR3aa: CASIGAGRNNEQFF

len: 14
j_gene: TRBJ2-1
abundance: -
v_gene: TRBV5-4
CDR3aa: CASSREFSYNEQFF

len: 13
j_gene: TRBJ2-7
abundance: -
v_gene: TRBV4-3
CDR3aa: CASSQDRVDEQYF

len: 16
j_gene: TRBJ2-1
abundance: -
v_gene: TRBV4-1
CDR3aa: CASSRTSGREYNEQFF

len: 15
j_gene: TRBJ2-3
abundance: -
v_gene: TRBV7-9
CDR3aa: CASSFLAGGTDTQYF

len: 15
j_gene: TRBJ1-5
abundance: -
v_gene: TRBV5-1
CDR3aa: CASPRGSGRHQPQHF

len: 16
j_gene: TRBJ2-3
abundance: -
v_gene: TRBV18
CDR3aa: CASSPSGLAGADTQYF

len: 15
j_gene: TRBJ1-2
abundance: -
v_gene: TRBV11-2
CDR3aa: CASSLRTSANYGYTF

len: 15
j_gene: TRBJ1-4
abundance: -
v_gene: TRBV4-3
CDR3aa: CASSPVGTGGEKLFF